This section outlines one TCR beta chain sequence together with its context. This sample is part of a study of blood T cell repertoires in COVID-19. Study-wide context: Some COVID-19 samples were acute and others convalescent; all came from the United States, Italy and Spain. Sample material is recorded as cDNA or gDNA derived from T cells, B-cell-depleted T cells, or PBMCs.

V was clipped by 6 bases and J by 2 bases, with 15 bases between them. In germline, CDR1 is KGHDR, CDR2 SFDVKD. This CDR3 spans 16 amino acids. As handled by the study authors: The assay estimated nucleated cells by amplifying reference gene primers. Here immunoSEQ multiplex PCR was the method, and the copy in TCRdb shows in-frame clones only, minus some. For V, J and clone size, that table is used; D and trimming come from the DNA. The sample carries 300,000 to 400,000 clones, around 86% recorded once. The material sequenced was peripheral blood. This sequence was found in a man aged 45-65 years with active or convalescent COVID-19. The gene calls are TRBV24-1 and TRBJ2-2; D call uncertain. The DNA of the CDR3 is TGTGCCACCAGTCGAGGAAGGTCTGGAAACACCGGGGAGCTGTTTTTT. Protein: CATSRGRSGNTGELFF.